A selection of T cell receptor beta chains follows, all from one sample in a study of metastatic and nonmetastatic thyroid tumors. Via MiXCR, TCRdb re-called the PCR reads. The sample carries about 15,000 clones, about a quarter recorded once. Sample: tumor tissue. The source is a female donor with papillary thyroid cancer or a benign thyroid nodule (not recorded which). Some clones in this sample may be carry-over from other donors' samples. Both conserved end residues are part of each CDR3. A D gene is named only where the DNA matches it firmly. Size is omitted from some rows. Given values are once, few, many or a class for expanded clones.

J	D	V	size	DNA	CDR3
TRBJ1-2	TRBD1	TRBV6-4	many	TGTGCCAGCAGTGACTCTCCCCAGGGGGCCCAACACTATGGCTACACCTTC	CASSDSPQGAQHYGYTF
TRBJ2-1	TRBD2	TRBV5-1	.	TGCGCCAGCAGCTTGCGTGTAGCGGGAGGTCGCGATCAGTTCTTC	CASSLRVAGGRDQFF
TRBJ2-1	.	TRBV3-1	medium-sized	TGTGCCAGCAGCCAGGGGGATGTTAATGAGCAGTTCTTC	CASSQGDVNEQFF
TRBJ1-2	TRBD1	TRBV6-2/TRBV6-3	many	TGTGCCAGCAGTCCTCAGGGGGCAGGCTATGGCTACACCTTC	CASSPQGAGYGYTF
TRBJ2-5	.	TRBV4-1	medium-sized	TGCGCCAGCAGCCAAGCGTTGGGGGGAGCGGCGGAAGAGACCCAGTACTTC	CASSQALGGAAEETQYF
TRBJ2-3	.	TRBV13	many	TGTGCCAGCAGCGAAGGGGTAGGCACAGATACGCAGTATTTT	CASSEGVGTDTQYF
TRBJ1-4	.	TRBV9	many	TGTGCCAGCAGCGTAGCCTGGGGAACTAATGAAAAACTGTTTTTT	CASSVAWGTNEKLFF
TRBJ2-1	TRBD2	TRBV7-6	.	TGTGCCAGCAGCACCTTTAGCGGGAGGGCAAAGAATGAGCAGTTCTTC	CASSTFSGRAKNEQFF
TRBJ2-3	TRBD2	TRBV5-6	many	TGTGCCAGCAGCTTGGTAAGGCTAGCGGGAGAACCAGATACGCAGTATTTT	CASSLVRLAGEPDTQYF
TRBJ2-2	.	TRBV5-1	.	TGCGCCAGCAGCTTGGATCGGGGGACCGGGGAGCTGTTTTTT	CASSLDRGTGELFF
TRBJ2-7	TRBD1	TRBV4-2	few	TGTGCCAGCAGCCAAGGGGACAGGGTCAACGAGCAGTACTTC	CASSQGDRVNEQYF
TRBJ1-5	.	TRBV6-1	few	TGTGCCAGCAGTGTACACAGAACCTATAGCAATCAGCCCCAGCATTTT	CASSVHRTYSNQPQHF
TRBJ2-3	.	TRBV9	.	TGTGCCAGCAGCCCACGGACCACAGATACGCAGTATTTT	CASSPRTTDTQYF
TRBJ2-3	TRBD2	TRBV5-1	many	TGCGCCAGCAGCTTGGCGGGAGGGGTTTTGGGAGATACGCAGTATTTT	CASSLAGGVLGDTQYF
TRBJ2-7	.	TRBV11-1	.	TGTGCCAGCAGCCCCGGCGAGGGCGAGCAGTACTTC	CASSPGEGEQYF
TRBJ2-7	.	TRBV11-2	.	TGTGCCAGCACCCCAGGAGGTGTCTACGAGCAGTACTTC	CASTPGGVYEQYF
TRBJ2-7	.	TRBV19	medium-sized	TGTGCCAGTAGTATCAGGGCTTTCTACGAGCAGTACTTC	CASSIRAFYEQYF
TRBJ1-2	.	TRBV11-2	medium-sized	TGTGCCAGCAGCTTAGAACCGTCAGCTAACTATGGCTACACCTTC	CASSLEPSANYGYTF
TRBJ2-7	.	TRBV5-1	.	TGCGCCAGCAGCTTGGGGCAGCGCTCGACCGAGCAGTACTTC	CASSLGQRSTEQYF
TRBJ2-7	.	TRBV27	many	TGTGCCAGCAGTTTAAGGGTCGGCGGGACTTCCTCCTACGAGCAGTACTTC	CASSLRVGGTSSYEQYF
TRBJ2-5	.	TRBV12-3/TRBV12-4	medium-sized	TGTGCCAGCGGACGAGGGTCCCAAGAGACCCAGTACTTC	CASGRGSQETQYF
TRBJ2-7	.	TRBV19	medium-sized	TGTGCCAGTAGCAAAAGATCCTACTACGAGCAGTACTTC	CASSKRSYYEQYF
TRBJ2-7	TRBD2	TRBV27	many	TGTGCCAGCAGTTCGGGACTAGCCAAATCCTACGAGCAGTACTTC	CASSSGLAKSYEQYF
TRBJ2-7	.	TRBV20-1	large	TGCAGTGCCTATACGGGCTTAACCTACGAGCAGTACTTC	CSAYTGLTYEQYF
TRBJ2-1	TRBD1	TRBV9	many	TGTGCCAGCAGCCCCGGACAGGGACGGTACAATGAGCAGTTCTTC	CASSPGQGRYNEQFF
TRBJ2-7	.	TRBV19	few	TGTGCCAGTAGTACTAGCGCGGTATACGAGCAGTACTTC	CASSTSAVYEQYF
TRBJ2-5	TRBD1	TRBV29-1	many	TGCAGCGTTGAAAAGGGACAGGGGTGGGAGACCCAGTACTTC	CSVEKGQGWETQYF
TRBJ2-3	.	TRBV12-5	many	TGTGCTAGTGGTTTCGGACTCAGCACAGATACGCAGTATTTT	CASGFGLSTDTQYF
TRBJ2-7	TRBD1	TRBV6-2/TRBV6-3	few	TGTGCCAGCAGTTACCAGGGGGCAGGCTCCTACGAGCAGTACTTC	CASSYQGAGSYEQYF
TRBJ1-2	.	TRBV13	.	TGTGCCAGCAGCTTAGGTCGTCTGGGGGGCAGGGGCTATGGCTACACCTTC	CASSLGRLGGRGYGYTF
TRBJ1-1	TRBD1	TRBV5-1	.	TGCGCCAGCAGCTTGGATACAGGGGGGACGGACACTGAAGCTTTCTTT	CASSLDTGGTDTEAFF
TRBJ1-4	TRBD1	TRBV7-9	many	TGTGCCAGCAGCGACACAGGGGGCCGGAGGGCTACTAATGAAAAACTGTTTTTT	CASSDTGGRRATNEKLFF
TRBJ1-6	.	TRBV27	few	TGTGCCAGCAGTTCGCCCGGTAATTCACCCCTCCACTTT	CASSSPGNSPLHF
TRBJ2-7	TRBD2	TRBV11-2	once	TGTGCCAGCAGCTTAGTGGGAGGGCCCTCCTCCTACGAGCAGTACTTC	CASSLVGGPSSYEQYF
TRBJ2-1	.	TRBV19	.	TGTGCCAGTAGCTCCCCCGGGTCCTGGGGGCAGTTCTTC	CASSSPGSWGQFF
TRBJ1-2	.	TRBV28	.	TGTGCCAGCCGCGGGGGGGAAAAAAATAACTATTGCTACACCTTC	CASRGGEKNNYCYTF
TRBJ1-6	.	TRBV6-1	.	TGTGTCAGCGGGCGGAAGCCTAGCCCCTATAATTCACCCCTCCACTTT	CVSGRKPSPYNSPLHF
TRBJ1-3	.	TRBV6-1	.	TGTGCCAGCAGTGAAGCGGCGGGGGACTCTGGAAACACCATATATTTT	CASSEAAGDSGNTIYF
TRBJ1-1	.	TRBV6-1	few	TGTGCCAGCAGACATATATACAGGGACACTGAAGCTTTCTTT	CASRHIYRDTEAFF
TRBJ2-7	.	TRBV7-8	many	TGTGCCAGCTCAACCCGGGCCCGGAGCTCCTACGAGCAGTACTTC	CASSTRARSSYEQYF
TRBJ2-5	.	TRBV20-1	many	TGCAGTGCTAGAGATCGTCAACGGTTGGAGACCCAGTACTTC	CSARDRQRLETQYF
TRBJ1-3	.	TRBV27	few	TGTGCCAGCAGTCCAAGTCTGGGCCTCGTCTCGGCTGGAAACACCATATATTTT	CASSPSLGLVSAGNTIYF
TRBJ1-2	.	TRBV6-5	.	TGTGCCAGCAGTTTCGGACAGCACTACTATGGCTACACCTTC	CASSFGQHYYGYTF
TRBJ2-2	.	TRBV20-1	medium-sized	TGCAGTGCTAGAGTCGGGGAGGCCGGGGAGCTGTTTTTT	CSARVGEAGELFF
TRBJ2-5	.	TRBV2	medium-sized	TGTGCCAGCAGTGGCAGCAGGGGAGGGGAGACCCAGTACTTC	CASSGSRGGETQYF
TRBJ2-7	.	TRBV6-4	.	TGTGCCAGCAGTGGTTTCAGGGTAGAGGACGAGCAGTACTTC	CASSGFRVEDEQYF
TRBJ2-1	.	TRBV2	many	TGTGCCAGCAGTCAGTACAATGAGCAGTTCTTC	CASSQYNEQFF
TRBJ2-7	TRBD1	TRBV20-1	few	TGCAGTGCTAGGGACAGGGGGTTGTCCTACGAGCAGTACTTC	CSARDRGLSYEQYF